The rows below give T cell receptor beta chains drawn from one sample of a study of T cell responses to AZD1222 COVID-19 vaccine. The protocol was immunoSEQ multiplex PCR, while the TCRdb copy is restricted to in-frame clones and leaves out a portion. Found here are 150,000 to 200,000 clones, around 90% of them singletons; the top ten hold around 6.4%. The sequencing used peripheral blood, collected on day 0 of AZD1222 vaccination. The receptors were gathered from an adult in good health. The CDR3 runs from the conserved cysteine through the conserved F or W. A D gene is named only where the DNA matches it firmly. The size of a clone is reported for some rows only, either as once, few or many, or as a class for expanded clones.

d_gene	abundance	v_gene	j_gene	CDR3aa	CDR3nt
TRBD2	once	TRBV7-2	TRBJ2-1	CASSRTSGSYNEQFF	TGTGCCAGCAGTCGTACTAGCGGGAGCTACAATGAGCAGTTCTTC
NA	NA	TRBV5-1	TRBJ1-5	CASSLGHSSNQPQHF	TGCGCCAGCAGCTTGGGGCACAGTAGCAATCAGCCCCAGCATTTT
TRBD2	NA	TRBV18	TRBJ2-2	CASSSGLFTGELFF	TGTGCCAGCTCCTCGGGACTATTCACCGGGGAGCTGTTTTTT
NA	once	TRBV13	TRBJ2-7	CASSLQGSSYEQYF	TGTGCCAGCAGCTTACAGGGAAGCTCCTACGAGCAGTACTTC
NA	NA	TRBV6-5	TRBJ1-6	CASSYGAGEDNSPLHF	TGTGCCAGCAGTTACGGGGCAGGGGAAGATAATTCACCCCTCCACTTT
NA	NA	TRBV7-9	TRBJ2-7	CASSLSGDEQYF	TGTGCCAGCAGCTTAAGTGGGGACGAGCAGTACTTC
TRBD1	NA	TRBV30	TRBJ1-2	CAWGGQGENGYTF	TGTGCCTGGGGGGGACAGGGTGAGAATGGCTACACCTTC
TRBD1	NA	TRBV10-2	TRBJ1-2	CASSEGTGGNGYTF	TGCGCCAGCAGTGAAGGGACAGGGGGCAATGGCTACACCTTC
NA	once	TRBV5-1	TRBJ2-7	CASSLVGLTDYEQYF	TGCGCCAGCAGCTTGGTAGGACTGACCGACTACGAGCAGTACTTC
NA	NA	TRBV5-6	TRBJ2-7	CASSYGENYEQYF	TGTGCCAGCAGCTATGGCGAAAACTACGAGCAGTACTTC
TRBD1	NA	TRBV19	TRBJ2-1	CASSSPGQGTGNEQFF	TGTGCCAGTAGTTCCCCGGGACAGGGAACGGGCAATGAGCAGTTCTTC
TRBD1	NA	TRBV19	TRBJ2-5	CASRQGAEETQYF	TGTGCCTCTAGACAGGGGGCCGAGGAGACCCAGTACTTC
TRBD1	NA	TRBV3-1/TRBV3-2	TRBJ1-3	CASSQGGQVRGNTIYF	TGTGCCAGCAGCCAAGGGGGACAGGTGAGAGGAAACACCATATATTTT
NA	NA	TRBV28	TRBJ1-2	CASREGTENYGYTF	TGTGCCAGCAGGGAGGGTACAGAAAACTATGGCTACACCTTC
NA	NA	TRBV5-1	TRBJ2-6	CASSSTQANVLTF	TGCGCCAGCAGCTCGACGCAGGCCAACGTCCTGACTTTC
NA	NA	TRBV11-2	TRBJ2-2	CASRRGPSRNTGELFF	TGTGCCAGCAGGCGGGGTCCGAGTAGGAACACCGGGGAGCTGTTTTTT
NA	NA	TRBV11-2	TRBJ2-1	CASSPAVGGASNEQFF	TGTGCCAGCAGCCCAGCGGTGGGGGGCGCTTCTAATGAGCAGTTCTTC
NA	NA	TRBV28	TRBJ1-6	CASSLTVSYNSPLHF	TGTGCCAGCAGCTTGACAGTTAGCTATAATTCACCCCTCCACTTT
TRBD1	few	TRBV18	TRBJ2-5	CASSPTGTGGVQTQYF	TGTGCCAGCTCACCAACCGGGACAGGGGGCGTCCAGACCCAGTACTTC
NA	NA	TRBV11-2	TRBJ1-3	CASSFSLVSSGNTIYF	TGTGCCAGCAGCTTTTCCTTGGTTTCCTCTGGAAACACCATATATTTT
NA	NA	TRBV7-9	TRBJ1-5	CASSLKGDSNQPQHF	TGTGCCAGCAGCTTAAAAGGGGATAGCAATCAGCCCCAGCATTTT
NA	NA	TRBV4-3	TRBJ2-2	CASSQSGEGTGELFF	TGCGCCAGCAGCCAGTCAGGGGAAGGGACCGGGGAGCTGTTTTTT
TRBD2	once	TRBV27	TRBJ2-1	CASTGLAGGIDNEQFF	TGTGCCAGCACCGGACTAGCGGGAGGGATCGACAATGAGCAGTTCTTC
NA	NA	TRBV18	TRBJ1-5	CASSPNPQTGLNQPQHF	TGTGCCAGCTCACCCAACCCCCAGACAGGATTAAATCAGCCCCAGCATTTT
NA	NA	TRBV5-6	TRBJ1-5	CASSHGLGSNQPQHF	TGTGCCAGCAGCCATGGGCTGGGTAGCAATCAGCCCCAGCATTTT
NA	NA	TRBV6-5	TRBJ1-5	CASSGPYSNQPQHF	TGTGCCAGCAGCGGACCGTATAGCAATCAGCCCCAGCATTTT
NA	NA	TRBV30	TRBJ2-1	CAWSVDSSYNEQFF	TGTGCCTGGAGTGTAGATAGCTCCTACAATGAGCAGTTCTTC
NA	NA	TRBV2	TRBJ2-3	CASSETGAYTDTQYF	TGTGCCAGCAGTGAAACCGGGGCTTACACAGATACGCAGTATTTT
NA	NA	TRBV2	TRBJ1-2	CASSPNSGLGGYTF	TGTGCCAGCAGTCCCAACAGTGGGCTAGGCGGCTACACCTTC
NA	NA	TRBV20-1	TRBJ1-4	CSARANEKLFF	TGCAGTGCTAGGGCTAATGAAAAACTGTTTTTT
NA	NA	TRBV18	TRBJ1-2	CASSPGGTYGYTF	TGTGCCAGCTCACCAGGGGGGACCTATGGCTACACCTTC
NA	NA	TRBV7-2	TRBJ2-1	CASSLRSGLYNEQFF	TGTGCCAGCAGCTTGCGGAGCGGGCTATACAATGAGCAGTTCTTC
NA	NA	TRBV24-1	TRBJ1-2	CATSDSRTEYGYTF	TGTGCCACCAGTGATTCCCGGACAGAATATGGCTACACCTTC
NA	NA	TRBV3-1/TRBV3-2	TRBJ1-2	CASSQVTGAGGYTF	TGTGCCAGCAGCCAAGTAACGGGGGCCGGTGGCTACACCTTC
NA	NA	TRBV28	TRBJ1-5	CASSLWDEGGSNQPQHF	TGTGCCAGCAGTTTATGGGATGAGGGAGGGAGCAATCAGCCCCAGCATTTT
NA	NA	TRBV30	TRBJ2-3	CAWSVMGSTDTQYF	TGTGCCTGGAGTGTAATGGGCTCCACAGATACGCAGTATTTT
TRBD1	NA	TRBV28	TRBJ2-5	CASSSTGKETQYF	TGTGCCAGCAGTTCGACAGGGAAAGAGACCCAGTACTTC
NA	once	TRBV3-1/TRBV3-2	TRBJ2-5	CASSQLHGGGGETQYF	TGTGCCAGCAGCCAACTACATGGGGGTGGAGGGGAGACCCAGTACTTC
NA	once	TRBV4-1	TRBJ1-1	CASSQQEIVTEAFF	TGCGCCAGCAGCCAACAGGAAATCGTCACTGAAGCTTTCTTT
NA	NA	TRBV3-1/TRBV3-2	TRBJ1-1	CASSQGVGGNTEAFF	TGTGCCAGCAGCCAAGGGGTGGGGGGCAACACTGAAGCTTTCTTT
TRBD2	NA	TRBV6-1	TRBJ2-2	CASRGLAGLLNTGELFF	TGTGCCAGCCGTGGACTAGCGGGACTTTTGAACACCGGGGAGCTGTTTTTT
NA	NA	TRBV6-6	TRBJ2-3	CASSYPGRWGTDTQYF	TGTGCCAGCAGTTACCCCGGGCGTTGGGGCACAGATACGCAGTATTTT
TRBD1	once	TRBV27	TRBJ2-1	CASGGDRGSYEQFF	TGTGCCAGCGGGGGGGACAGGGGGTCGTATGAGCAGTTCTTC
NA	NA	TRBV28	TRBJ1-4	CASSPYRQSTNEKLFF	TGTGCCAGCAGTCCTTACCGACAGTCAACTAATGAAAAACTGTTTTTT
TRBD1	NA	TRBV7-9	TRBJ1-2	CASSPQGGPNYGYTF	TGTGCCAGCAGCCCGCAGGGGGGACCTAACTATGGCTACACCTTC
NA	once	TRBV7-3	TRBJ1-1	CASSLHGQSAAFF	TGTGCCAGCAGCTTACACGGACAGTCGGCAGCTTTCTTT
NA	once	TRBV5-6	TRBJ2-1	CASSVSLVGVSYNEQFF	TGTGCCAGCAGCGTCTCCCTAGTGGGGGTCTCCTACAATGAGCAGTTCTTC
NA	NA	TRBV28	TRBJ1-1	CASSLITSTVAAFF	TGTGCCAGCAGCTTAATTACTTCAACAGTTGCAGCTTTCTTT
TRBD1	NA	TRBV6-5	TRBJ1-3	CASSYPKGALYF	TGTGCCAGCAGTTACCCGAAGGGGGCATTATATTTT
NA	once	TRBV20-1	TRBJ2-5	CSARDEASRYF	TGCAGTGCTAGAGATGAGGCTAGCCGGTACTTC
NA	NA	TRBV28	TRBJ2-7	CASSFRGESYEQYF	TGTGCCAGCAGTTTTAGAGGGGAGTCCTACGAGCAGTACTTC
NA	few	TRBV18	TRBJ1-5	CASSSPGTQVNQPQHF	TGTGCCAGCTCCTCCCCCGGGACACAAGTCAATCAGCCCCAGCATTTT
TRBD2	NA	TRBV19	TRBJ2-1	CASRLLAGTSNEQFF	TGTGCCAGTAGACTCTTAGCGGGAACCAGCAATGAGCAGTTCTTC